This T cell receptor (beta chain) derives from a study of siplizumab effects on memory and regulatory T cells. Overall study results and limits: Unstimulated subsets accounted for the mapping of only a minor share of the clones that were alloreactive.

With respect to this clone: Its antigen remains unidentified.

Germline V CDR1 and CDR2: MGHDK, SYGVNS. The V gene end was trimmed by 5 bases and the J gene end by 3 bases; junction bases not matched to a gene: 6. The CDR3 is 16 residues long. Clones were sequenced by immunoSEQ multiplex PCR, and TCRdb holds only the in-frame ones, with some missing. The sample has some 100,000 clones, roughly nine tenths seen once. Input material: Tregs sorted from blood. This chain connects TRBV25-1 to TRBJ2-1; TRBD1 matches 11 bases. This receptor was identified in a human donor in good health. This CDR3 reads CASSPPGTGGYNEQFF. In nucleotides, the CDR3 is TGTGCCAGCAGTCCTCCCGGGACAGGGGGCTACAATGAGCAGTTCTTC.